This T cell receptor beta chain was captured in a study of tumor and adjacent non-tumor tissue in lung cancer. Study-level points and caveats: Compared with tumor, normal lung showed significantly lower TCR diversity. In normal lung, the top 100 clones were significantly more dominant than in tumor.

No cell sorting was done before RNA was extracted from the tissue. Distant lung tissue was collected more than 3 cm away from the tumor edge. Three rounds of nested PCR, following a modified ARM-PCR protocol, produced the TCRbeta library. TCRdb re-derived calls from the multiplex PCR reads in MiXCR, one entry per CDR3 protein. The sample lists fewer than 45,000 distinct CDR3 sequences, approximately 59% occurring once. For this clonotype: Its specificity is unknown. A read error is possible here, since a much larger clone lies one base away.

V lost 3 bases and J 3 bases, leaving 14 bases between the germline ends. The CDR3 spans 15 residues. Germline assignment: CDR1 DFQATT and CDR2 SNEGSKA (reference sequence). The origin of this receptor is a woman aged 40 to 50 with non-small cell lung cancer. The V gene is TRBV20-1, the J gene TRBJ1-4; D uncertain. Sequenced material: distant non-tumor lung tissue. CDR3 region: CSASYPSIANEKLFF. The CDR3 DNA reads TGCAGTGCTAGTTACCCGTCGATCGCTAATGAAAAACTGTTTTTT.